The T cell receptor (beta chain) under discussion was sequenced for a study of human T cells and chemical hapten exposure. Overall study: Patch tests applied 0.01% DPC to the upper back and were scored after 6 days.

This sample's time point: patch test 3, about 24 weeks after DPC sensitization. The treatment here: therapeutic diphenylcyclopropenone sensitization with weekly scalp DPC. Trimming removed 4 bases from V and 8 bases from J, with 17 bases in between. The CDR3 is made up of 13 amino acids. CDR1 and CDR2 from the germline V gene are SQVTM and ANQGSEA. Original processing methods: The number of TCRs in each sample had a median of approximately 99,000 and spanned about 20,000 to 690,600. One entry per CDR3 protein, called by TCRdb with MiXCR from the RACE reads. For this entry, the V and J calls and clone size follow TCRdb and not the study's own pipeline. The table shows about 160,000 distinct CDR3 sequences, with approximately 30% occurring only once.

The TCR originated in a woman under 30 with alopecia areata. Some clones in this sample may be carry-over from other donors' samples. The V gene is TRBV29-1, the J gene TRBJ1-2; TRBD1 might be the D (6 bases). Sequenced here: whole blood, sampled in connection with sensitization to the hapten diphenylcyclopropenone (DPC). The CDR3 loop reads CSVGEGDLAGYTF. CDR3 in DNA: TGCAGCGTTGGAGAGGGGGACCTAGCGGGCTACACCTTC. The variable domain in full, completed from reference TRBV29-1 and TRBJ1-2, reads SAVISQKPSRDICQRGTSLTIQCQVDSQVTMMFWYRQQPGQSLTLIATANQGSEATYESGFVIDKFPISRPNLTFSTLTVSNMSPEDSSIYLCSVGEGDLAGYTFGSGTRLTVV.